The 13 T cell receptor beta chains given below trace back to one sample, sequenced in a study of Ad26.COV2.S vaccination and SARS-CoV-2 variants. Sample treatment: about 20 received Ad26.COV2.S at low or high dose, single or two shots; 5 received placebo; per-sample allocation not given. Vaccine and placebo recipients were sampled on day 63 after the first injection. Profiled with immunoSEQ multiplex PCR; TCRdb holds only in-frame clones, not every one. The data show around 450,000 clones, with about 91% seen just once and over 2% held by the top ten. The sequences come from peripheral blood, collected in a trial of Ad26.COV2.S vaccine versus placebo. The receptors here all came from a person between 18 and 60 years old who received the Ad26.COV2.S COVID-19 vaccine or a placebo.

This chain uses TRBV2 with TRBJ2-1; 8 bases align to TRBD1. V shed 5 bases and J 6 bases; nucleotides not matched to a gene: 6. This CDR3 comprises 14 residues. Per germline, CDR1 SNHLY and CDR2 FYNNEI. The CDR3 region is CASSSYDRGNEQFF. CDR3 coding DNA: TGTGCCAGCAGTTCCTACGACAGGGGCAATGAGCAGTTCTTC.

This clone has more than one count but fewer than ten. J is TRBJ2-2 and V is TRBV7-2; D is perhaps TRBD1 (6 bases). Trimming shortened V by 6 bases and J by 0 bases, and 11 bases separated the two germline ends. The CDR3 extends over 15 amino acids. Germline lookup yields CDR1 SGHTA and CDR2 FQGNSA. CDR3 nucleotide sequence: TGTGCCAGCAGGACGGGACAAACGAACACCGGGGAGCTGTTTTTT. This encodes CASRTGQTNTGELFF.

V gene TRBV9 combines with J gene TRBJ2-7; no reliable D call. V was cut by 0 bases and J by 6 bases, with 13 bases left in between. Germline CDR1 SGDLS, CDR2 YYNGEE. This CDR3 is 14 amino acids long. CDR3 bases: TGTGCCAGCAGCGTAGCCGGCGCCGCCTCCGAGCAGTACTTC. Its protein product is CASSVAGAASEQYF.

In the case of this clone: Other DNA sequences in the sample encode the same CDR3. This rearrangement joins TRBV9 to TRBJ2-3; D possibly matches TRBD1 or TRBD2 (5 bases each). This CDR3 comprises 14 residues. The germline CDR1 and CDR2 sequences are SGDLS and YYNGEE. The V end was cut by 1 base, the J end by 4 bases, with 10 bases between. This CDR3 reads CASSVTGLADTQYF. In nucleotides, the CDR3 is TGTGCCAGCAGCGTAACGGGGCTGGCAGATACGCAGTATTTT.

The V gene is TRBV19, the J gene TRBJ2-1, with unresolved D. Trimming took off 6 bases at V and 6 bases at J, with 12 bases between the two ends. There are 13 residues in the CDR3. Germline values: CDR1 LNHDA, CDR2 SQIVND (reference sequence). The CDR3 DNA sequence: TGTGCCAGTAGGCGCGGAAGGGTCAATGAGCAGTTCTTC. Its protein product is CASRRGRVNEQFF.

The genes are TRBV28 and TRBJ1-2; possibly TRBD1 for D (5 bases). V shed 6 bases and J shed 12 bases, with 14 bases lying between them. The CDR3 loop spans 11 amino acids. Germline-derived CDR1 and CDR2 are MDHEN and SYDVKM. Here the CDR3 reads CASSWGGRDTF. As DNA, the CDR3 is TGTGCCAGCAGCTGGGGGGGTCGGGACACCTTC.

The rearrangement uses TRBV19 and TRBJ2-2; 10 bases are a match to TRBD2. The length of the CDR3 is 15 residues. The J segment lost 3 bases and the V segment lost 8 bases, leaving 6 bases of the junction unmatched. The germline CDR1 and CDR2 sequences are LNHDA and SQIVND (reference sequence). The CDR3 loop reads CASGSGRADTGELFF. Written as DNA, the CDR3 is TGTGCCAGTGGAAGCGGGAGGGCCGACACCGGGGAGCTGTTTTTT.

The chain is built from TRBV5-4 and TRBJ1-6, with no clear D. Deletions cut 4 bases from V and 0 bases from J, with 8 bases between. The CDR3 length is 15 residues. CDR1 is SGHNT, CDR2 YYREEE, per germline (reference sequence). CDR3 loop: CASSPVSSYNSPLHF. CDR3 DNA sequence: TGTGCCAGCAGCCCCGTGAGCTCCTATAATTCACCCCTCCACTTT.

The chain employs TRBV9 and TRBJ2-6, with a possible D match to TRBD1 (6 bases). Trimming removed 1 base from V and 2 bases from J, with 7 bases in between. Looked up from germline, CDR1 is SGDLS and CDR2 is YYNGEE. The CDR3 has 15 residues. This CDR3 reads CASSVHRAGANVLTF. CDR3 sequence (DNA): TGTGCCAGCAGCGTACACAGGGCTGGGGCCAACGTCCTGACTTTC.

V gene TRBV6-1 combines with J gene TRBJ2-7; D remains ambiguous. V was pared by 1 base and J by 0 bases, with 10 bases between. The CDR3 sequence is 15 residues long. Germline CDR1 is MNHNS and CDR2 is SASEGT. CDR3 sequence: CASSEGLDSSYEQYF. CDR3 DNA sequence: TGTGCCAGCAGTGAAGGGCTAGATAGCTCCTACGAGCAGTACTTC.

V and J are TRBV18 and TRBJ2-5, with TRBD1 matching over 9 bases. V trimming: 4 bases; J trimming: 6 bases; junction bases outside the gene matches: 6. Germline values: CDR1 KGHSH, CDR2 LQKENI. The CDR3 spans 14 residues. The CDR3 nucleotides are TGTGCCAGCTCACGACAGGGGGGGGAGAAGACCCAGTACTTC. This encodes CASSRQGGEKTQYF.

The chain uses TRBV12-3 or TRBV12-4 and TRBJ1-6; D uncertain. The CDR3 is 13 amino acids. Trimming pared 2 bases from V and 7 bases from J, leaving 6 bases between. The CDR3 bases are TGTGCCAGCAGTTTAAAAACAAATTCACCCCTCCACTTT. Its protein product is CASSLKTNSPLHF.

The CDR3 DNA reads as TGTGCCAGCAGCTTGGAGGGCGAAGATGAGCAGTTCTTC. Translating gives CASSLEGEDEQFF. The J gene is TRBJ2-1, the V gene TRBV5-4, with D unresolved. The CDR3 is made up of 13 amino acids. From germline, CDR1 is SGHNT and CDR2 YYREEE (reference sequence). The V end lost 0 bases, the J end lost 8 bases, and 9 bases lay between the germline ends. Together with reference TRBV5-4 and TRBJ2-1, the CDR3 gives the full variable domain: ETGVTQSPTHLIKTRGQQVTLRCSSQSGHNTVSWYQQALGQGPQFIFQYYREEENGRGNFPPRFSGLQFPNYSSELNVNALELDDSALYLCASSLEGEDEQFFGPGTRLTVL.